One and the same sample provided the 23 T cell receptor beta chains below, sequenced in a study of PD-1 blockade in classical Hodgkin lymphoma (dated by TCRdb to the early 2020s). The receptor library was made with the immunoSEQ multiplex PCR assay. The clones in this table, taken by TCRdb from immuneACCESS, are in-frame only. Not every clone is retained; where verified, under half of the shortfall comes from an unresolved V gene, and the cause of the rest is unknown. The table for this sample lists roughly 7,000 clones; about four fifths of them were counted only once. The ten most abundant clones make up roughly 7.4% of the sample. The intended sense of this specimen's time point label: newly diagnosed, previously untreated cHL patient sample. Sample: peripheral blood mononuclear cells (PBMCs). These receptors all come from a human donor with classical Hodgkin lymphoma.

The genes are TRBV11-2 and TRBJ1-2; D call uncertain. The CDR3 runs 15 residues. Between the trimmed V and J ends, which lost 5 bases and 0 bases, there was a span of 13 bases. In germline, CDR1 is SGHAT, CDR2 FQNNGV. CDR3 bases: TGTGCCAGCAGCCTAACCCGGACGGCTAACTATGGCTACACCTTC. Translating gives CASSLTRTANYGYTF.

The rearrangement joins TRBV30 to TRBJ2-5; TRBD1 is a possible D gene (7 bases). The CDR3 totals 17 residues. V was pared by 3 bases and J by 1 base, with 21 bases between. CDR1 is GTSNPN, CDR2 SVGIG, per germline (reference sequence). CDR3 coding DNA: TGTGCCTGGAGGGGGGGACAGACATATTTATCCCAAGAGACCCAGTACTTC. It codes for CAWRGGQTYLSQETQYF.

The chain recombines TRBV2 with TRBJ2-3; TRBD2 matches 8 bases. This CDR3 spans 14 amino acids. CDR1 and CDR2 (germline): SNHLY, FYNNEI. The V and J ends lost 4 bases and 0 bases, in that order; junction bases with no gene match: 0. CDR3 sequence (DNA): TGTGCCAGCAGTGCGGGAGGGAGCACAGATACGCAGTATTTT. As protein: CASSAGGSTDTQYF.

This chain connects TRBV18 to TRBJ2-2; D gene unclear. The CDR3 consists of 14 residues. Trimming left V 0 bases short and J 6 bases short, with 8 bases between. The germline V gene has CDR1 KGHSH and CDR2 LQKENI. The CDR3, as DNA: TGTGCCAGCTCACCACCCGTTGCAGCCGGGGAGCTGTTTTTT. This codes for CASSPPVAAGELFF.

This chain uses TRBV18 with TRBJ2-3, with D unclear. Germline CDR1 and CDR2: KGHSH and LQKENI. The ends were cut back, 6 bases at V and 6 bases at J, with 7 bases in the middle. The CDR3 runs to 11 residues. The CDR3: CASSLGDTQYF. Written as DNA, the CDR3 is TGTGCCAGCTCCCTCGGCGATACGCAGTATTTT.

This chain uses TRBV11-2 with TRBJ1-2; D ambiguous. The V end lost 1 base, the J end lost 2 bases, and 2 bases lay between the germline ends. Germline loops: CDR1 SGHAT, CDR2 FQNNGV. The CDR3 extends over 12 amino acids. Written as DNA, the CDR3 is TGTGCCAGCAGCTTAGCCAACTATGGCTACACCTTC. This translates into CASSLANYGYTF.

J is TRBJ2-5 and V is TRBV5-1; D remains unclear. The CDR3 runs 14 residues. The germline CDR1 and CDR2 sequences are SGHRS and YFSETQ. V shed 0 bases and J shed 3 bases, with 9 bases lying between them. CDR3 nucleotide sequence: TGCGCCAGCAGCTTGGTGGACGGAAAAGAGACCCAGTACTTC. This codes for CASSLVDGKETQYF.

V usage is TRBV12-2 and J usage is TRBJ2-7; the D call of TRBD2 is as the table states it, not checked on the DNA. TRBV12-2 is given as a pseudogene. The CDR3 is made up of 16 amino acids. The CDR3 DNA reads as TGTGCAAGTCGCTTAGCGAGATACCTTATCCTACGAGGGCAGTACTTC. Amino acids: CASRLARYLILRGQYF.

V and J are TRBV5-1 and TRBJ2-7; 7 nucleotides agree with TRBD1. CDR1 and CDR2 from the germline V gene are SGHRS and YFSETQ. The CDR3 contains 14 residues. The junction had 8 bases not matched to a gene; V was cut back by 5 bases and J by 3 bases. The DNA of the CDR3 is TGCGCCAGCAGTTCCGGGACAGAAGTCTACGAGCAGTACTTC. Amino acids: CASSSGTEVYEQYF.

The chain combines TRBV10-3 with TRBJ2-5, with no clear D. This CDR3 region has 13 residues. Deletions cut 4 bases from V and 1 base from J, with 7 bases between. The germline CDR1 and CDR2 sequences are ENHRY and SYGVKD. The CDR3 here is CAISVQAQETQYF. In nucleotides, the CDR3 is TGTGCCATCAGTGTACAAGCCCAAGAGACCCAGTACTTC.

DNA of the CDR3: TGCGCCAGCAGCTTGGAGGGCAATCACGGGGAGCTGTTTTTT. This codes for CASSLEGNHGELFF. This chain links TRBV5-1 with TRBJ2-2; D is unresolved. Trimming pared 0 bases from V and 7 bases from J, leaving 10 bases between. The CDR3 has 14 amino acids. Germline CDR1 is SGHRS and CDR2 is YFSETQ.

This sequence joins TRBV14 and TRBJ1-2; D is perhaps TRBD1 (5 bases). Germline CDR1 is SGHDN and CDR2 is FVKESK. V was shortened by 4 bases and J by 4 bases, with 13 bases between the two germline ends. There are 14 residues in the CDR3. CDR3 bases: TGTGCCAGCAGCCGGCGGGACGGAGGCTATGGCTACACCTTC. Translation gives CASSRRDGGYGYTF.

This clone was detected a few times. The J gene is TRBJ1-1, the V gene TRBV2; D is unclear. V was trimmed by 6 bases and J by 3 bases, leaving 5 bases between them. Looked up from germline, CDR1 is SNHLY and CDR2 is FYNNEI. CDR3 length: 11 amino acids. CDR3 nucleotides: TGTGCCAGCAGCTACGACACTGAAGCTTTCTTT. It is translated as CASSYDTEAFF.

A note on this clone: At one of its ends the junction is not consistent with the germline gene, which may arise from a read error. This chain connects TRBV9 to TRBJ2-1; 11 bases align to TRBD2. The CDR3 runs to 20 residues. The V gene's germline CDR1 is SGDLS and CDR2 YYNGEE. CDR3 in DNA: TGTGCCAGCAACGTATCCTACGGGACTAGCGGAGAGAACTCCTACAATGAGCAGTTCTTC. This codes for CASNVSYGTSGENSYNEQFF.

This clone was seen only a few times. The chain has TRBV9 and TRBJ2-2; D perhaps matches TRBD2 (6 bases). The CDR3 totals 14 residues. Germline V lookup: CDR1 SGDLS, CDR2 YYNGEE. Between the trimmed V and J ends, which lost 2 bases and 6 bases, there was a span of 11 bases. Here the CDR3 DNA reads TGTGCCAGCAGCGTTTTGGGGACTCCCGGGGAGCTGTTTTTT. Translation gives CASSVLGTPGELFF.

This chain joins TRBV2 and TRBJ2-1; TRBD2 aligns across 10 bases. Germline CDR1 and CDR2: SNHLY and FYNNEI. CDR3 size: 21 residues. The junction had 21 bases not matched to a gene; V was cut back by 4 bases and J by 3 bases. The CDR3 nucleotides read TGTGCCAGCAGTGTTAGCCACCACACCTCTCCCGGGACTAGCGTCTACAATGAGCAGTTCTTC. This codes for CASSVSHHTSPGTSVYNEQFF.

This chain joins TRBV9 and TRBJ2-5; 7 positions match TRBD1. The V gene's germline CDR1 is SGDLS and CDR2 YYNGEE. The trim removed 4 bases at V and 5 bases at J, leaving 8 bases unmatched. The CDR3 is made up of 14 amino acids. As DNA, the CDR3 is TGTGCCAGCAGCATATCCGACAGGGCTGAGACCCAGTACTTC. The encoded protein is CASSISDRAETQYF.

This clone turned up a few times. The chain employs TRBV18 and TRBJ2-5; 8 nucleotides agree with TRBD2. V was clipped by 3 bases and J by 4 bases; unmatched bases: 10. This CDR3 has 16 residues. Germline CDR1 and CDR2: KGHSH and LQKENI. As DNA, the CDR3 is TGTGCCAGCTCACCTCCCTGGCGGGGGGCAGGAGAGACCCAGTACTTC. Protein product: CASSPPWRGAGETQYF.

This clone was seen more than once but under ten times. V usage is TRBV2 and J usage is TRBJ1-5; the D gene is possibly TRBD1 (5 bases). V shed 0 bases and J shed 5 bases, with 14 bases lying between them. Per germline, CDR1 SNHLY and CDR2 FYNNEI. CDR3 length: 16 amino acids. Written as DNA, the CDR3 is TGTGCCAGCAGTGAAGCGCTTCCGGGGGGTCATCAGCCCCAGCATTTT. Its protein product is CASSEALPGGHQPQHF.

In its sample, this clone was seen once. The chain is built from TRBV19 and TRBJ2-4; perhaps TRBD1 as D (6 bases). The CDR3 contains 13 residues. With 5 bases removed from V and 10 bases from J, the gap between germline ends came to 15 bases. Germline V gives CDR1 LNHDA, CDR2 SQIVND (reference sequence). The CDR3: CASSAQGLGIQYF. DNA for the CDR3: TGTGCCAGTAGTGCTCAGGGGTTAGGGATTCAGTACTTC.

This chain links TRBV5-4 with TRBJ2-3, with D unclear. This CDR3 is 12 amino acids long. CDR1 and CDR2 (germline): SGHNT, YYREEE (reference sequence). The V gene lost 7 bases and the J gene lost 4 bases, with 10 bases spanning the gap. The CDR3 DNA follows: TGTGCCAGCGCTGTAGGGCCAGATACGCAGTATTTT. Residues: CASAVGPDTQYF. The full variable domain, in which reference TRBV5-4 and TRBJ2-3 provide the parts outside the CDR3, is ETGVTQSPTHLIKTRGQQVTLRCSSQSGHNTVSWYQQALGQGPQFIFQYYREEENGRGNFPPRFSGLQFPNYSSELNVNALELDDSALYLCASAVGPDTQYFGPGTRLTVL.

J is TRBJ2-7 and V is TRBV6-1; 8 bases fit TRBD1. Per the germline V gene, CDR1 is MNHNS and CDR2 is SASEGT. The CDR3 has 12 amino acids. Trimming at V came to 6 bases and at J to 5 bases, leaving 3 bases not matched to a gene. In nucleotides, the CDR3 is TGTGCCAGCAGCCCGACAGGGGACGAGCAGTACTTC. Its protein product is CASSPTGDEQYF.

The gene calls are TRBV5-1 and TRBJ2-2; TRBD2 matches 11 bases. CDR1 and CDR2 from the germline V gene are SGHRS and YFSETQ. The CDR3 runs 15 residues. The ends lost 3 bases at V and 5 bases at J; junction bases unmatched: 3. The CDR3 region has the DNA TGCGCCAGCAGCTGGACTAGCGGGTCGACCGGGGAGCTGTTTTTT. Amino acid sequence: CASSWTSGSTGELFF. Full variable domain (missing parts from reference TRBV5-1 and TRBJ2-2): KAGVTQTPRYLIKTRGQQVTLSCSPISGHRSVSWYQQTPGQGLQFLFEYFSETQRNKGNFPGRFSGRQFSNSRSEMNVSTLELGDSALYLCASSWTSGSTGELFFGEGSRLTVL.